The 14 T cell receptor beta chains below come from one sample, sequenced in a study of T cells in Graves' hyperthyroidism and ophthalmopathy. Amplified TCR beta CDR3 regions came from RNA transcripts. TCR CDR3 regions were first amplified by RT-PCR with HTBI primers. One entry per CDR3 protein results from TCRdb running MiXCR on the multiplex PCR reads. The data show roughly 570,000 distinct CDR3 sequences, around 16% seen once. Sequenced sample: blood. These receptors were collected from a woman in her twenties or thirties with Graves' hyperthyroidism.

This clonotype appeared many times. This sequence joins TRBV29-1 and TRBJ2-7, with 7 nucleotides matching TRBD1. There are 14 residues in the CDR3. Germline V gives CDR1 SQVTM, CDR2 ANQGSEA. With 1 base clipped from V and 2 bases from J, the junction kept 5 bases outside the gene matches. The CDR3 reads CSVEVTGAAYEQYF. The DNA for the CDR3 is TGCAGCGTTGAAGTAACAGGGGCCGCCTACGAGCAGTACTTC.

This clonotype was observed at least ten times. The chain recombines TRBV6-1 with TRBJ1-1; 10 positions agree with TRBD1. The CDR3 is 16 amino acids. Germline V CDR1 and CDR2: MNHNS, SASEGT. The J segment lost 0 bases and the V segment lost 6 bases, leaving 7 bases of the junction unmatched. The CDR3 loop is CASRRAGTGVNTEAFF. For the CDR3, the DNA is TGTGCCAGCAGACGTGCCGGGACAGGGGTGAACACTGAAGCTTTCTTT.

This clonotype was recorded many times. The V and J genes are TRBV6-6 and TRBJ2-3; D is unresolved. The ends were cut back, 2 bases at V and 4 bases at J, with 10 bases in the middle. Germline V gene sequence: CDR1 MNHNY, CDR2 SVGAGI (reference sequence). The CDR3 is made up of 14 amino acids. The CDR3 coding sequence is TGTGCCAGCAGTTACAAGGAAGGCTCAGATACGCAGTATTTT. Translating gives CASSYKEGSDTQYF.

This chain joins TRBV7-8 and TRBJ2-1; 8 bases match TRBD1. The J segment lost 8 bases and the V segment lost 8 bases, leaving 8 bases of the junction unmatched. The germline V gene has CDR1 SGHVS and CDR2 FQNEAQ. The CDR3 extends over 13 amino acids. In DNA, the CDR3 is TGTGCCAGCGGACAGGGTAGTGTCGATGAGCAGTTCTTC. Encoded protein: CASGQGSVDEQFF.

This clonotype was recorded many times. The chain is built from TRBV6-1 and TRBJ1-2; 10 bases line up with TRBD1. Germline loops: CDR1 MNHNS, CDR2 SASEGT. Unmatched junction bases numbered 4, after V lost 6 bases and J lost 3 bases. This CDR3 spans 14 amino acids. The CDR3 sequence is CASRRTGGHYGYTF. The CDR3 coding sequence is TGTGCCAGCAGGAGGACAGGGGGTCACTATGGCTACACCTTC.

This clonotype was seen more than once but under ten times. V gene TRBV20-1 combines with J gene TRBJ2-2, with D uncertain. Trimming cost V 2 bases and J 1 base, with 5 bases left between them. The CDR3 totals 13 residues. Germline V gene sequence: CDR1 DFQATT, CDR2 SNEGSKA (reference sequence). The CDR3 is CSARSLNTGELFF. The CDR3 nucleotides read TGCAGTGCTAGATCTCTGAACACCGGGGAGCTGTTTTTT.

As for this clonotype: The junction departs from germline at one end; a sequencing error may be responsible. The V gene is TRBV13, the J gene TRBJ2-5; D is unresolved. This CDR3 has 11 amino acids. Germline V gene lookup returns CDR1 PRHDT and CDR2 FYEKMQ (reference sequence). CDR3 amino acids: CACSLRETQYF. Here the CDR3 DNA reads TGTGCCTGCAGCTTACGAGAGACCCAGTACTTC.

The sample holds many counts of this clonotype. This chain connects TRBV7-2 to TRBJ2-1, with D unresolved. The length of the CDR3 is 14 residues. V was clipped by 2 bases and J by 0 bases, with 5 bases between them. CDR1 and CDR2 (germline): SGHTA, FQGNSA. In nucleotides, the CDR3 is TGTGCCAGCAGCTTATTTAACTCCTACAATGAGCAGTTCTTC. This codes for CASSLFNSYNEQFF. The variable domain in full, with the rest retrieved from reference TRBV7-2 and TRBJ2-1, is GAGVSQSPSNKVTEKGKDVELRCDPISGHTALYWYRQSLGQGLEFLIYFQGNSAPDKSGLPSDRFSAERTGGSVSTLTIQRTQQEDSAVYLCASSLFNSYNEQFFGPGTRLTVL.

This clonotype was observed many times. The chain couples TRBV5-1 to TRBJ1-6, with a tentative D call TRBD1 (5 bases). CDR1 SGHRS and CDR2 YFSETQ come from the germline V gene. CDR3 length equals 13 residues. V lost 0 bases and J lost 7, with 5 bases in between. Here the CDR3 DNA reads TGCGCCAGCAGCTTGGGGACAAATTCACCCCTCCACTTT. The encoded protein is CASSLGTNSPLHF.

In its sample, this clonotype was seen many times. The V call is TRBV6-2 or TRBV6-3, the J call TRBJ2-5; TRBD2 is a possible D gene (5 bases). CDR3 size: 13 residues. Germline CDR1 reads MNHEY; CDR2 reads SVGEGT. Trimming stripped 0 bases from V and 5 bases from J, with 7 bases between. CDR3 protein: CASSYSRGETQYF. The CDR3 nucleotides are TGTGCCAGCAGTTACTCCAGAGGGGAGACCCAGTACTTC.

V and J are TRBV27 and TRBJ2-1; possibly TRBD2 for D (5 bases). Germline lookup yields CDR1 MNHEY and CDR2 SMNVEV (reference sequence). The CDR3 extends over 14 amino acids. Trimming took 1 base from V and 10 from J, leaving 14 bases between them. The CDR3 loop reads CASSLFIKPGEQFF. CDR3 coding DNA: TGTGCCAGCAGTTTATTCATTAAACCGGGGGAGCAGTTCTTC.

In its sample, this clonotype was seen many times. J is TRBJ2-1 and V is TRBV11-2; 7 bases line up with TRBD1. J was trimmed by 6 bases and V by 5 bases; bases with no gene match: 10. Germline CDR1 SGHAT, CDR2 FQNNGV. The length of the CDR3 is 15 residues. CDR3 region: CASSLTGDAANEQFF. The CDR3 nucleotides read TGTGCCAGCAGCCTAACAGGGGACGCGGCCAATGAGCAGTTCTTC.

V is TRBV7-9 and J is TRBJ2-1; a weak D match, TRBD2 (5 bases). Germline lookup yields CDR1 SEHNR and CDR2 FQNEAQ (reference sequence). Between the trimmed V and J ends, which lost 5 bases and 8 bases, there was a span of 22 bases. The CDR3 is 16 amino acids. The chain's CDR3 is CASSEGRASRGDEQFF. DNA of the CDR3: TGTGCCAGCAGCGAGGGTCGGGCTAGCCGAGGCGATGAGCAGTTCTTC.

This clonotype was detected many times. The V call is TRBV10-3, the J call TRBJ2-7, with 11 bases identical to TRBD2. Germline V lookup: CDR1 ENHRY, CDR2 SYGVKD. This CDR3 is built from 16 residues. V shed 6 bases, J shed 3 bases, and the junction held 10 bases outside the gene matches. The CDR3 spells CAISPAQGLADYEQYF. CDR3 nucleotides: TGTGCCATCAGCCCCGCCCAGGGACTAGCGGACTACGAGCAGTACTTC.